The 10 T cell receptor beta chains reported below all come from one sample, sequenced in a study of T-cell memory formation after mild COVID-19. Each CDR3 protein is one row after TCRdb ran MiXCR on the 5' RACE reads. The sample holds approximately 260,000 distinct CDR3 sequences, 16% seen once. The sample was PBMCs or a T cell subset sorted from them (not recorded which). These receptors were taken from a man aged 18-30 years who had mild COVID-19 (a few samples of this study predate the infection). Cell type and time point are not known.

This chain joins TRBV11-2 and TRBJ2-2, with 8 bases fitting TRBD1. The length of the CDR3 is 17 residues. Germline trimming cut 6 bases from V and 3 bases from J; bases unmatched to any gene: 12. CDR1 is SGHAT, CDR2 FQNNGV, per germline. The CDR3 protein is CASRLHVGQGYTGELFF. CDR3 coding DNA: TGTGCCAGCAGGCTTCACGTCGGACAGGGTTACACCGGGGAGCTGTTTTTT.

The chain employs TRBV4-3 and TRBJ2-7; 8 bases are shared with TRBD1. V lost 5 bases to trimming and J lost 3 bases; unmatched junction nucleotides: 15. Per the germline V gene, CDR1 is LGHNA and CDR2 is YSLEER. The CDR3 contains 17 residues. CDR3 nucleotide sequence: TGCGCCAGCAGCTCAACCACTTCTCGGACAGGGCACTACGAGCAGTACTTC. Amino acids: CASSSTTSRTGHYEQYF.

This clonotype was detected only a few times. The rearrangement uses TRBV6-4 and TRBJ1-6; 8 bases align to TRBD1. Germline CDR1 is MRHNA and CDR2 is SNTAGT. Trimming took 5 bases from V and 10 from J; bases not matched to a gene: 7. CDR3 length: 14 residues. The chain's CDR3 is CASSPTGVRSPLHF. CDR3 nucleotides: TGTGCCAGCAGTCCGACAGGGGTAAGATCACCCCTCCACTTT.

This clonotype was counted a few times. J is TRBJ1-5 and V is TRBV12-3 or TRBV12-4; D not certain. V lost 2 bases and J 11 bases, leaving 13 bases between the germline ends. The CDR3 is made up of 13 amino acids. The CDR3 DNA is TGTGCCAGCAGTTTAAACACCGTCGGGGCCCAGCATTTT. Protein product: CASSLNTVGAQHF.

There are a few counts of this clonotype. This sequence joins TRBV2 and TRBJ1-5, with D unclear. This CDR3 has 14 residues. Germline assignment: CDR1 SNHLY and CDR2 FYNNEI. V lost 8 bases and J lost 3, with 14 bases in between. The CDR3 here is CASRPTMANQPQHF. The CDR3 nucleotides are TGTGCCAGCCGACCGACTATGGCCAATCAGCCCCAGCATTTT.

V and J are TRBV7-2 and TRBJ2-5; a weak D match, TRBD1 (6 bases). The CDR3 contains 12 residues. The V gene lost 4 bases and the J gene lost 5 bases, with 8 bases spanning the gap. Germline V gene sequence: CDR1 SGHTA, CDR2 FQGNSA. CDR3 DNA sequence: TGTGCCAGCAGCTACAGGGCGGAGACCCAGTACTTC. Translated: CASSYRAETQYF.

This clonotype showed up just a few times. The rearrangement uses TRBV18 and TRBJ1-1; D remains ambiguous. Germline loops: CDR1 KGHSH, CDR2 LQKENI. Deletions cut 0 bases from V and 3 bases from J, with 8 bases between. The CDR3 totals 14 residues. The CDR3 spells CASSPPNSHTEAFF. CDR3 sequence (DNA): TGTGCCAGCTCACCACCCAACTCTCACACTGAAGCTTTCTTT. The full variable domain, completed using reference TRBV18 and TRBJ1-1, is NAGVMQNPRHLVRRRGQEARLRCSPMKGHSHVYWYRQLPEEGLKFMVYLQKENIIDESGMPKERFSAEFPKEGPSILRIQQVVRGDSAAYFCASSPPNSHTEAFFGQGTRLTVV.

This clonotype was seen a few times. V usage is TRBV18 and J usage is TRBJ2-6; TRBD1 agrees at 7 bases. Germline CDR1 is KGHSH and CDR2 is LQKENI. The length of the CDR3 is 16 residues. V was clipped by 3 bases and J by 2 bases; unmatched bases: 4. As DNA, the CDR3 is TGTGCCAGCTCACCGGGACAGAATACTGGGGCCAACGTCCTGACTTTC. Amino acids: CASSPGQNTGANVLTF.

This chain joins TRBV27 and TRBJ2-5; 10 nucleotides agree with TRBD1. With 6 bases clipped from V and 5 bases from J, the junction kept 6 bases outside the gene matches. The CDR3 covers 14 residues. Germline-derived CDR1 and CDR2 are MNHEY and SMNVEV (reference sequence). CDR3 DNA sequence: TGTGCCAGCAGGGACAGGGGGTCCGACGAGACCCAGTACTTC. It encodes CASRDRGSDETQYF.

The V gene is TRBV7-2, the J gene TRBJ2-1, with 8 bases lining up with TRBD1. In germline, CDR1 is SGHTA, CDR2 FQGNSA. The CDR3 has 14 amino acids. The J segment lost 7 bases and the V segment lost 7 bases, leaving 9 bases of the junction unmatched. CDR3 DNA sequence: TGTGCCAGCAACGGACAGGGTTCTAAGAATGAGCAGTTCTTC. It encodes CASNGQGSKNEQFF.